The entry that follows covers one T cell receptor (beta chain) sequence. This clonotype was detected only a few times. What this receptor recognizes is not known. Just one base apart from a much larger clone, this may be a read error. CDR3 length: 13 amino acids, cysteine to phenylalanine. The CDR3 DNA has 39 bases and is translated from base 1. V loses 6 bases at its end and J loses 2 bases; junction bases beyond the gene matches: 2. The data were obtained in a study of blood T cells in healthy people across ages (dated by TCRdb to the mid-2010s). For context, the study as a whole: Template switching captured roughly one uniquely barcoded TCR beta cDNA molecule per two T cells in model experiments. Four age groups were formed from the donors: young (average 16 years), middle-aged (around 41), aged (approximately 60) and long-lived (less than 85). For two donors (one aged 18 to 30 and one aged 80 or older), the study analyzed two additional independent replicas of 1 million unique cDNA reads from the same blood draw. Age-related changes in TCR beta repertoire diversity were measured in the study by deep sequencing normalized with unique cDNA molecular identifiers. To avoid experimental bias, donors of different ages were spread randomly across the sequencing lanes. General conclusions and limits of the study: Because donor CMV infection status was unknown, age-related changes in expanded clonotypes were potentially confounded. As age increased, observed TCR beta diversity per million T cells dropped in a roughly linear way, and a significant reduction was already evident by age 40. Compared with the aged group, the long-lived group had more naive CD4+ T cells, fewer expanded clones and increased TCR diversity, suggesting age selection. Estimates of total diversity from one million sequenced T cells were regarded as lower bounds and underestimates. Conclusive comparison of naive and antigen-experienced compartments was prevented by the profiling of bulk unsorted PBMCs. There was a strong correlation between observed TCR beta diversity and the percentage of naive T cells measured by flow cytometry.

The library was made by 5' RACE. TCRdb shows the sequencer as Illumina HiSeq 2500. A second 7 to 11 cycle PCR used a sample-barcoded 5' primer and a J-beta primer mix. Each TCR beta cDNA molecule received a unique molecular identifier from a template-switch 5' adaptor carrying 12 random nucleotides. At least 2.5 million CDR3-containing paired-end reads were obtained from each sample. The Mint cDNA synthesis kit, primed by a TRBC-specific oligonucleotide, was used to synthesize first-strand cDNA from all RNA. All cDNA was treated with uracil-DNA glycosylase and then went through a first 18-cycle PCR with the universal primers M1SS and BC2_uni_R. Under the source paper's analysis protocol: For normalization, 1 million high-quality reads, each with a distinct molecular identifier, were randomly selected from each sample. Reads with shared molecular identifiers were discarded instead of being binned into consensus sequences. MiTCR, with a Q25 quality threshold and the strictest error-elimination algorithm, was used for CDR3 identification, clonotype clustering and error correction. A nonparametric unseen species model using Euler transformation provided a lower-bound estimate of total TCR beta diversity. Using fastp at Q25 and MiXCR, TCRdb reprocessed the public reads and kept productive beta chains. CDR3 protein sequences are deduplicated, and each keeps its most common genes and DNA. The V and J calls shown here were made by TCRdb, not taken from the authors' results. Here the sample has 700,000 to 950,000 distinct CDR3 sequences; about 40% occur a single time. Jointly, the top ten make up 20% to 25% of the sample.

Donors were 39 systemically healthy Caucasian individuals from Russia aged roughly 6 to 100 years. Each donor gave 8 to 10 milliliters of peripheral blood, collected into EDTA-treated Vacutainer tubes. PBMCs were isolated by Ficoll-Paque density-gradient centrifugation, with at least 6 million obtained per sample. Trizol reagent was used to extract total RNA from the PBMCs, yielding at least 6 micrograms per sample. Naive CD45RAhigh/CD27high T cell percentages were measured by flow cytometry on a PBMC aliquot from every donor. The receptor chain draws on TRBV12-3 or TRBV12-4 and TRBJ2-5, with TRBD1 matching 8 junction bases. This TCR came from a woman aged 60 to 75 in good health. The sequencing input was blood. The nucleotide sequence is TGTGCCAGCAGCTGGGACAGGCAAGAGACCCAGTACTTC. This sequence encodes CASSWDRQETQYF.